The 8 T cell receptor beta chains given below trace back to one sample, sequenced in a study of blood T cell repertoires in COVID-19. Clones were read by immunoSEQ multiplex PCR, and TCRdb kept only the in-frame ones, dropping some. The profile shows 52,000 or so clones, roughly nine tenths of them singletons. Sequencing used peripheral blood. The receptor set was obtained from a human donor in a cohort sampled during active COVID-19.

In its sample, this clone was seen once. The chain uses TRBV19 and TRBJ2-3; 9 bases fit TRBD2. The V gene's germline CDR1 is LNHDA and CDR2 SQIVND (reference sequence). This CDR3 has 14 residues. V dropped 5 bases and J dropped 3; count of bases not matched to a gene: 3. The DNA for the CDR3 is TGTGCCAGTAGTCTAGCGGGAATAACAGATACGCAGTATTTT. This translates into CASSLAGITDTQYF.

This chain joins TRBV19 and TRBJ2-3; 11 positions match TRBD1. Germline V gives CDR1 LNHDA, CDR2 SQIVND (reference sequence). This CDR3 has 17 residues. The junction had 5 bases not matched to a gene; V was cut back by 1 base and J by 2 bases. The CDR3, as DNA: TGTGCCAGTAGTATAGGGGGACAGGGGGTGTACACAGATACGCAGTATTTT. It translates to CASSIGGQGVYTDTQYF.

This clone was detected once. The chain carries TRBV5-1 and TRBJ2-3, with D maybe TRBD2 (5 bases). The CDR3 has 15 amino acids. Germline-derived CDR1 and CDR2 are SGHRS and YFSETQ. V lost 0 bases to trimming and J lost 1 base, with 9 bases between them. The CDR3 bases are TGCGCCAGCAGCTTGGGGGAGAAGGGCACAGATACGCAGTATTTT. Translation: CASSLGEKGTDTQYF.

The genes are TRBV2 and TRBJ1-6; no reliable D call. Germline values: CDR1 SNHLY, CDR2 FYNNEI. V was clipped by 3 bases and J by 5 bases, with 11 bases between them. There are 15 residues in the CDR3. CDR3 nucleotide sequence: TGTGCCAGCAGTGAGGCGGGGAGGAATAATTCACCCCTCCACTTT. Encoded protein: CASSEAGRNNSPLHF.

The chain uses TRBV11-3 and TRBJ2-1; D ambiguous. Looked up from germline, CDR1 is SGHNT and CDR2 is YENEEA. The CDR3 has 13 amino acids. V shed 1 base and J shed 6 bases, with 7 bases lying between them. The CDR3 bases are TGTGCCAGCAGCTTAGGGCAGATCAATGAGCAGTTCTTC. It encodes CASSLGQINEQFF.

V is TRBV7-3 and J is TRBJ2-1, with 7 bases that match TRBD1. This CDR3 is built from 16 residues. The V gene end was trimmed by 5 bases and the J gene end by 4 bases; junction bases not matched to a gene: 11. CDR1 and CDR2 (germline): SGHTA, FQGTGA. CDR3 region: CASSPQTGTVYNEQFF. The CDR3 nucleotides read TGTGCCAGCAGCCCACAGACCGGGACAGTGTACAATGAGCAGTTCTTC.

This chain connects TRBV6-6 to TRBJ1-2, with D possibly being TRBD1 (5 bases). This CDR3 is built from 15 residues. V shed 0 bases and J shed 5 bases, with 13 bases lying between them. The germline gives CDR1 MNHNY, CDR2 SVGAGI (reference sequence). The CDR3 loop reads CASSYSTLTEYGYTF. The CDR3 region has the DNA TGTGCCAGCAGTTACTCGACATTGACAGAATATGGCTACACCTTC.

The chain carries TRBV6-5 and TRBJ1-2; 8 positions agree with TRBD1. Germline V lookup: CDR1 MNHEY, CDR2 SVGAGI. J lost 3 bases, V lost 5 bases, and 2 bases had no gene match. This CDR3 is 13 amino acids long. The CDR3, as DNA: TGTGCCAGCAGTCAGACAGGGGACTATGGCTACACCTTC. Protein sequence: CASSQTGDYGYTF.